This TCR beta chain was found in a study of beta chain features in type 1 diabetes. For the study at large: Sorted cells numbering over 95,000,000 were examined across all samples. General study findings and limits: TCRB CDR3 length was moderately but significantly reduced in all four CD4+ subsets of Type 1 diabetes patients.

Approximately 100 mL of blood, on average, came from one heparinised draw per donor. Expressed TCRB transcripts were sequenced, since all the RNA that had been isolated was reverse transcribed. Clones were read by immunoSEQ multiplex PCR, and TCRdb kept only the in-frame ones, dropping some. The table lists over 650,000 clones, over 13% of them singletons. Points on this clone: Its antigen is as yet unknown.

This clonotype was obtained from a man aged 18 to 29 with type 1 diabetes. Sequencing used naive CD4+ T cells from blood.

CDR3 bases: TGTGCCAGCAGCTTAAGGCGATCAGTTTGGACCCAGTACTTC. This encodes CASSLRRSVWTQYF. V and J are TRBV13 and TRBJ2-5; D is unresolved. Per germline, CDR1 PRHDT and CDR2 FYEKMQ (reference sequence). This CDR3 has 14 residues. Between the trimmed V and J ends, which lost 2 bases and 7 bases, there was a span of 14 bases.